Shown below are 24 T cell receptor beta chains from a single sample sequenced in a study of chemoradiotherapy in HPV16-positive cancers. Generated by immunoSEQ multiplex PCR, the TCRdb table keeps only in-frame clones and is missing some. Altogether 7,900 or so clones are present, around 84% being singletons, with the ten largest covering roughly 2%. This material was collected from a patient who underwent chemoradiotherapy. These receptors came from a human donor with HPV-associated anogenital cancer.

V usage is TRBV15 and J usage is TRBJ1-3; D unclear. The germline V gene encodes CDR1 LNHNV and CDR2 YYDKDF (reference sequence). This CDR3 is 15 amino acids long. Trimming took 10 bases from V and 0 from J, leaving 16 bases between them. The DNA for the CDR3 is TGTGCCAGCTCTGTGGGCCCCGACTCTGGAAACACCATATATTTT. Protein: CASSVGPDSGNTIYF.

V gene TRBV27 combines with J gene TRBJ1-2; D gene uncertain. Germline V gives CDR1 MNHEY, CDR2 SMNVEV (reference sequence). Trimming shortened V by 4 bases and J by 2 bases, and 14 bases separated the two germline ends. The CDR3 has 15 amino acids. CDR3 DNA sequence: TGTGCCAGCAGTTCAATCGACGCCATGAACTATGGCTACACCTTC. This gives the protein CASSSIDAMNYGYTF.

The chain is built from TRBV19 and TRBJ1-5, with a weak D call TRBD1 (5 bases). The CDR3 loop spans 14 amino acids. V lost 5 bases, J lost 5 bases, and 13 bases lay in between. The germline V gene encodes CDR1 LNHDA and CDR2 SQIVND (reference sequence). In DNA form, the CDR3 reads TGTGCCAGTAGTCTCCAGGGTGGATATCAGCCCCAGCATTTT. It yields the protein CASSLQGGYQPQHF.

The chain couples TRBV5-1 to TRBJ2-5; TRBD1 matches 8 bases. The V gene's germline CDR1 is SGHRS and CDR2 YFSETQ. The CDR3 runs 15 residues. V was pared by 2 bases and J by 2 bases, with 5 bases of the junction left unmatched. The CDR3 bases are TGCGCCAGCAGCTTAAATACAGGGGGTCAAGAGACCCAGTACTTC. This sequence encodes CASSLNTGGQETQYF.

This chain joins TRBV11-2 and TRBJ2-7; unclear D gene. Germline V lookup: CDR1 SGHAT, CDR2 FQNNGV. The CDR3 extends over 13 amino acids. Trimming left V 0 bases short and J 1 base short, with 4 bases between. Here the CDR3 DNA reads TGTGCCAGCAGCTTAGAGGCTTCCTACGAGCAGTACTTC. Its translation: CASSLEASYEQYF.

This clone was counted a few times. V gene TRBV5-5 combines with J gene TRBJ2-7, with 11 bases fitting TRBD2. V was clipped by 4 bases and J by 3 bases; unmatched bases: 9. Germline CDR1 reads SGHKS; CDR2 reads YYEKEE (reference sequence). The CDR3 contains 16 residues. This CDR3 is CASSTQGTSGYYEQYF. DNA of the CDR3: TGTGCCAGCAGCACCCAAGGGACTAGCGGATACTACGAGCAGTACTTC.

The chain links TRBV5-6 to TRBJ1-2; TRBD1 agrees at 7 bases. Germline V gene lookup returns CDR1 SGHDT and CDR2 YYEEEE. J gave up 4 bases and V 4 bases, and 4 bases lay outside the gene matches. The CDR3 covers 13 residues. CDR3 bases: TGTGCCAGCAGCACGGGACAGCTCTATGGCTACACCTTC. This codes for CASSTGQLYGYTF.

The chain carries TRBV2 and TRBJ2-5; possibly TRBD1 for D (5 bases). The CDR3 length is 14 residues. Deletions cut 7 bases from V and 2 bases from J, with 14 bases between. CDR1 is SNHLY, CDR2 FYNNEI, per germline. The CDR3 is CASILGVLQETQYF. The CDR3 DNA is TGTGCCAGCATCCTAGGGGTGCTTCAAGAGACCCAGTACTTC.

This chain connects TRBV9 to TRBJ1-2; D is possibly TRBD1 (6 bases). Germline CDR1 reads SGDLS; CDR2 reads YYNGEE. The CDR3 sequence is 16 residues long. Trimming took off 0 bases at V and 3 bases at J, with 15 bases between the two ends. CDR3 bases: TGTGCCAGCAGCGTAGCAGGCTCAGGGGAACACTATGGCTACACCTTC. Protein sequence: CASSVAGSGEHYGYTF.

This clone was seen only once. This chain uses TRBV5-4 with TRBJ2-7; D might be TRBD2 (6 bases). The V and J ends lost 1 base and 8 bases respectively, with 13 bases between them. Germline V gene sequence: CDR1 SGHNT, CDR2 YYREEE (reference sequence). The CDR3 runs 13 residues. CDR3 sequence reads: CASSLSSGGKQYF. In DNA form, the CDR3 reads TGTGCCAGCAGCTTGTCCTCTGGGGGGAAGCAGTACTTC.

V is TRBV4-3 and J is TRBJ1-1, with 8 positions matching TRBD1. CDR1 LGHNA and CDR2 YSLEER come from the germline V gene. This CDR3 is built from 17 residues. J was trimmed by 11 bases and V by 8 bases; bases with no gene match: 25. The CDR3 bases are TGCGCCAGCCCTACCGACAGGGGCCTCAGCAGGGGTTCCATGGCTTTCTTT. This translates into CASPTDRGLSRGSMAFF.

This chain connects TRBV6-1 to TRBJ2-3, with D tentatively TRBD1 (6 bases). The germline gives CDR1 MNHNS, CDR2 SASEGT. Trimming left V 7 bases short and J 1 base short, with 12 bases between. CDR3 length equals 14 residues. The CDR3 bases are TGTGCCAGCACCCGGAGGACAGGCACAGATACGCAGTATTTT. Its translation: CASTRRTGTDTQYF.

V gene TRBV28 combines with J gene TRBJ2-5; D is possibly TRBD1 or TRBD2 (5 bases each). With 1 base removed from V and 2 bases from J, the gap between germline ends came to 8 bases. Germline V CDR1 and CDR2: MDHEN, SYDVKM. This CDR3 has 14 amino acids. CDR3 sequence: CASSLSWGQETQYF. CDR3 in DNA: TGTGCCAGCAGTTTATCCTGGGGGCAAGAGACCCAGTACTTC.

The CDR3 region is CASSERQGMLSPLHF. CDR3 bases: TGTGCCAGCAGTGAACGGCAGGGGATGTTGTCACCCCTCCACTTT. The chain links TRBV2 to TRBJ1-6, with D perhaps TRBD1 (6 bases). Germline V gene lookup returns CDR1 SNHLY and CDR2 FYNNEI. V dropped 2 bases and J dropped 10 bases, with 15 bases sitting between them. The CDR3 is made up of 15 amino acids.

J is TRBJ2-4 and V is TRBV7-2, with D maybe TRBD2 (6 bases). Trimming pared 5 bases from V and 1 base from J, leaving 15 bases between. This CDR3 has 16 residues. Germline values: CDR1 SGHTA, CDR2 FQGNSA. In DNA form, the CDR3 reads TGTGCCAGCAGCCTGTCGGGGGACCTGGCCAAAAACATTCAGTACTTC. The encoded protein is CASSLSGDLAKNIQYF.

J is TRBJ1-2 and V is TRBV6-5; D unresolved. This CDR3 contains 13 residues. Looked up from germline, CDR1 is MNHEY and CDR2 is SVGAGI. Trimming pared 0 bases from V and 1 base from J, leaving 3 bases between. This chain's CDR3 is CASSYSYNYGYTF. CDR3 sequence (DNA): TGTGCCAGCAGTTACTCCTATAACTATGGCTACACCTTC.

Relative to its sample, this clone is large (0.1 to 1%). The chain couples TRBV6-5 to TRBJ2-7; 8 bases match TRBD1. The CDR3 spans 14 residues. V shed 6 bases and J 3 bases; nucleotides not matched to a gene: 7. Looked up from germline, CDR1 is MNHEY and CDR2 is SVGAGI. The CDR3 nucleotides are TGTGCCAGCAGAGGAGGACAGGGTGACTACGAGCAGTACTTC. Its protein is CASRGGQGDYEQYF.

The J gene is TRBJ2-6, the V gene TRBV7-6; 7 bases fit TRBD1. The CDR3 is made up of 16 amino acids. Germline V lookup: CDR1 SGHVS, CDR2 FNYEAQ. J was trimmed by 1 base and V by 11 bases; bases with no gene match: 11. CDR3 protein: CAATTGFRSGANVLTF. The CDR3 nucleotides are TGTGCCGCTACGACAGGGTTTAGATCTGGGGCCAACGTCCTGACTTTC.

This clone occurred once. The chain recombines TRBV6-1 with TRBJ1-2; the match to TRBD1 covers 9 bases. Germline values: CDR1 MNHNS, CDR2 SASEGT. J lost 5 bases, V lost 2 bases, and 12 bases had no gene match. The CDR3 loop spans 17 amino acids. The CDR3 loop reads CASSELWLGQGEYGYTF. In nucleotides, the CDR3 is TGTGCCAGCAGTGAACTCTGGTTGGGACAGGGTGAATATGGCTACACCTTC.

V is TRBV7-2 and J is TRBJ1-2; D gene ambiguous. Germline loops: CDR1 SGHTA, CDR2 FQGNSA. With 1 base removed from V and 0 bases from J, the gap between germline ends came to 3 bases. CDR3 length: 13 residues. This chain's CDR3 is CASSLGANYGYTF. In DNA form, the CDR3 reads TGTGCCAGCAGCTTAGGGGCTAACTATGGCTACACCTTC.

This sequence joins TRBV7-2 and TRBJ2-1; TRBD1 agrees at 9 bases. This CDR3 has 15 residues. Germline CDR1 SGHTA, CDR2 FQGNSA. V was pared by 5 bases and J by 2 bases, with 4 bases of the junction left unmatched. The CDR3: CASSINRGPYNEQFF. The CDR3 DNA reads TGTGCCAGCAGCATAAACAGGGGGCCCTACAATGAGCAGTTCTTC.

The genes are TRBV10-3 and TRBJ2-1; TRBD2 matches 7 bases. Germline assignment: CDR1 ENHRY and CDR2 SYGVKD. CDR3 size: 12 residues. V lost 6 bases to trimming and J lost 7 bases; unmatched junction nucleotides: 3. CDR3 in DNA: TGTGCCATCAGGGGGACTAATAATGAGCAGTTCTTC. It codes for CAIRGTNNEQFF.

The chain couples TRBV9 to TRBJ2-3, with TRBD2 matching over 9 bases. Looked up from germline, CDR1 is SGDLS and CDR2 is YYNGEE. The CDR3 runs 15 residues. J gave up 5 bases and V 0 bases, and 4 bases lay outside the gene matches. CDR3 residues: CASSVASGIQDTQYF. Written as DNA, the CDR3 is TGTGCCAGCAGCGTAGCTAGCGGGATTCAAGATACGCAGTATTTT.

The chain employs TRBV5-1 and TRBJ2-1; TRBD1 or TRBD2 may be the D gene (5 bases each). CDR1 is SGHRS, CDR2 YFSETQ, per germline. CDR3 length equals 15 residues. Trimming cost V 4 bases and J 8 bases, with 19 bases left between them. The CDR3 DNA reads TGCGCCAGCAGCCCCAACCGAGGGGCTTGGGATGAGCAGTTCTTC. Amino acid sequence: CASSPNRGAWDEQFF.